Each of the 7 T cell receptor beta chains below was sequenced from the same sample in a study of blood T cell repertoires in COVID-19 (dated by TCRdb to the early 2020s). The library was built by means of the immunoSEQ multiplex PCR assay. Imported from immuneACCESS, the table was reduced by TCRdb to in-frame sequences with V and J called. These copies leave out some clones; in studies compared against another copy, an unresolved V gene accounts for under half, and the cause of the remainder is not known. A total of approximately 150,000 clones appear in this sample, 65% to 85% of them only once. The ten largest clones represent about 17% of the sample. Sequenced input: peripheral blood. These TCRs come from an elderly woman with acute or convalescent COVID-19.

The chain uses TRBV11-3 and TRBJ2-7, with D perhaps matching TRBD1 (6 bases). CDR1 SGHNT and CDR2 YENEEA come from the germline V gene. V lost 4 bases to trimming and J lost 3 bases, with 13 bases between them. The CDR3 length is 14 residues. The CDR3 DNA is TGTGCCAGCAGCTATGGACAGAGTTACTACGAGCAGTACTTC. The encoded protein is CASSYGQSYYEQYF.

The chain employs TRBV5-5 and TRBJ2-3; 9 positions agree with TRBD1. J gave up 3 bases and V 3 bases, and 8 bases lay outside the gene matches. The CDR3 is made up of 16 amino acids. The germline CDR1 and CDR2 sequences are SGHKS and YYEKEE (reference sequence). The CDR3: CASSSQQGAHTDTQYF. CDR3 DNA: TGTGCCAGCAGCTCTCAACAGGGGGCACATACAGATACGCAGTATTTT.

The chain couples TRBV7-9 to TRBJ1-3; unclear D gene. The V gene lost 3 bases and the J gene lost 7 bases, with 22 bases spanning the gap. The CDR3 contains 17 residues. Germline V CDR1 and CDR2: SEHNR, FQNEAQ (reference sequence). CDR3 nucleotide sequence: TGTGCCAGCAGCTTTACCGCTTGGCAAAACAGAGGGAACACCATATATTTT. This encodes CASSFTAWQNRGNTIYF. Complete variable domain (other parts from reference TRBV7-9 and TRBJ1-3): DTGVSQNPRHKITKRGQNVTFRCDPISEHNRLYWYRQTLGQGPEFLTYFQNEAQLEKSRLLSDRFSAERPKGSFSTLEIQRTEQGDSAMYLCASSFTAWQNRGNTIYFGEGSWLTVV.

This clone came up once. The chain employs TRBV6-6 and TRBJ2-1; 14 nucleotides line up with TRBD2. There are 16 residues in the CDR3. Germline V CDR1 and CDR2: MNHNY, SVGAGI (reference sequence). The ends lost 4 bases at V and 6 bases at J; junction bases unmatched: 5. The CDR3 sequence is CASSSSGTSGSNEQFF. The CDR3 nucleotides read TGTGCCAGCAGTTCCTCCGGGACTAGCGGGAGCAATGAGCAGTTCTTC.

Only one count was recorded for this clone. The chain employs TRBV20-1 and TRBJ1-2; 10 nucleotides match TRBD1. The CDR3 totals 16 residues. CDR1 is DFQATT, CDR2 SNEGSKA, per germline (reference sequence). The trim removed 6 bases at V and 4 bases at J, leaving 14 bases unmatched. Written as DNA, the CDR3 is TGCAGTGCGAGTCCGGGACAGGGGAAGGGTAGCTATGGCTACACCTTC. It specifies CSASPGQGKGSYGYTF.

This clone was seen only once. J is TRBJ2-1 and V is TRBV7-2, with 7 bases fitting TRBD1. The CDR3 length is 13 residues. The V gene end was trimmed by 5 bases and the J gene end by 9 bases; junction bases not matched to a gene: 7. CDR1 is SGHTA, CDR2 FQGNSA, per germline. The CDR3: CASSVQGVGEQFF. CDR3 nucleotide sequence: TGTGCCAGCAGCGTCCAGGGGGTGGGTGAGCAGTTCTTC.

The V call is TRBV12-3 or TRBV12-4, the J call TRBJ1-5, with D tentatively TRBD1 (5 bases). This CDR3 region has 13 residues. The ends were cut back, 5 bases at V and 2 bases at J, with 7 bases in the middle. DNA for the CDR3: TGTGCCAGCAGTCAACAGGGCAATCAGCCCCAGCATTTT. Protein: CASSQQGNQPQHF.